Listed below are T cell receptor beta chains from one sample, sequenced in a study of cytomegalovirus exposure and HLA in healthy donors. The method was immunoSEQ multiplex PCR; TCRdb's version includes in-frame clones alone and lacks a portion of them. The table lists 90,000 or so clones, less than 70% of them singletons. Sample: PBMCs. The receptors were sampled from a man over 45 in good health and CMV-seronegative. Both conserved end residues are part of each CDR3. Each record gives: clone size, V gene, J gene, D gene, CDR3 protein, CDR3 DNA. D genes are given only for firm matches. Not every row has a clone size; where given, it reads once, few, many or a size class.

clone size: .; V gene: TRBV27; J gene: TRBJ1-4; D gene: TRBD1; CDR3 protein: CASSKLTGGFEKLFF; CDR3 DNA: TGTGCCAGCAGCAAATTGACAGGGGGATTTGAAAAACTGTTTTTT
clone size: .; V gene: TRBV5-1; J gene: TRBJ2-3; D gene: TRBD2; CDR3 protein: CASSSRRRGTDTQYF; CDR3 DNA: TGCGCCAGCAGCTCCAGACGGCGGGGGACAGATACGCAGTATTTT
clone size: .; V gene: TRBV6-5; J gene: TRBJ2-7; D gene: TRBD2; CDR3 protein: CASSYSSGGNYEQYF; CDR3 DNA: TGTGCCAGCAGTTACTCTAGCGGGGGAAATTACGAGCAGTACTTC
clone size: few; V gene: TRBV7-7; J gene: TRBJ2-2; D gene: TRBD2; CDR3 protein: CASSLSSAGALGGELFF; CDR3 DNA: TGTGCTAGCAGCTTATCGTCAGCGGGGGCCCTCGGCGGGGAGCTGTTTTTT
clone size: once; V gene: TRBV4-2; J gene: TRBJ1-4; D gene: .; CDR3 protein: CASSQEGSGVGREKLFF; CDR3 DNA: TGTGCCAGCAGCCAAGAGGGCTCCGGGGTGGGTCGGGAAAAACTGTTTTTT
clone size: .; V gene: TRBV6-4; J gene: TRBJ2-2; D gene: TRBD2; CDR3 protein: CASRRLAGGDNTGELFF; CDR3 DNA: TGTGCCAGCAGAAGACTAGCGGGGGGCGATAACACCGGGGAGCTGTTTTTT
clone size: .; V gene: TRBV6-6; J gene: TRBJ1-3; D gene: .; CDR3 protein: CASSWLTVSGNTIYF; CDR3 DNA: TGTGCCAGCAGTTGGCTCACAGTTTCTGGAAACACCATATATTTT
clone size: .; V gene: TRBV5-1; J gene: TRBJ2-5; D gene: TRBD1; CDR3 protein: CASSANPQGAGETQYF; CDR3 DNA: TGCGCCAGCAGCGCAAATCCACAGGGGGCGGGGGAGACCCAGTACTTC
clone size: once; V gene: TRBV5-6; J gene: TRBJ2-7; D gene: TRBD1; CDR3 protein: CASSLVGQGNDEQYF; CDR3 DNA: TGTGCCAGCAGCTTGGTGGGACAGGGTAACGACGAGCAGTACTTC
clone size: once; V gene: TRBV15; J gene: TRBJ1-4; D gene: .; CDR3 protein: CATSRDREANEKLFF; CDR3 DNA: TGTGCCACCAGCAGAGACAGGGAAGCTAATGAAAAACTGTTTTTT
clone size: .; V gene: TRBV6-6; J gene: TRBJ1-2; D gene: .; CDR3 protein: CASSPDSNYGYTF; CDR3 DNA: TGTGCCAGCAGTCCCGACAGTAACTATGGCTACACCTTC
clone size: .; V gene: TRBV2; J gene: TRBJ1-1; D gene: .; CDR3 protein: CASSEEARYTEAFF; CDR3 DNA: TGTGCCAGCAGTGAAGAGGCCAGGTACACTGAAGCTTTCTTT
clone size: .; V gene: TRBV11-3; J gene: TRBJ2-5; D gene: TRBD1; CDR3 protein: CASSLAGTAEETQYF; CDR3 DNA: TGTGCCAGCAGCTTAGCCGGGACAGCCGAAGAGACCCAGTACTTC
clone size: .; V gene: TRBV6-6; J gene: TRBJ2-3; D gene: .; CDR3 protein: CASSHGTYTDTQYF; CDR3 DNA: TGTGCCAGCAGCCACGGGACTTACACAGATACGCAGTATTTT
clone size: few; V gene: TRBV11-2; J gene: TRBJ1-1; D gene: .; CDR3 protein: CASSFPGRTEAFF; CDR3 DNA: TGTGCCAGCAGCTTCCCCGGGAGGACTGAAGCTTTCTTT
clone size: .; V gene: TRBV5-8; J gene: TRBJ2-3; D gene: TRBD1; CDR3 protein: CASSSGTVITDTQYF; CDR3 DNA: TGTGCCAGCAGCAGTGGGACAGTAATCACAGATACGCAGTATTTT
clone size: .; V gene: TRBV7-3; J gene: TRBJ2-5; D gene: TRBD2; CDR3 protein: CASSPSGGAGETQYF; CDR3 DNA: TGTGCCAGCAGCCCTAGCGGGGGGGCCGGAGAGACCCAGTACTTC
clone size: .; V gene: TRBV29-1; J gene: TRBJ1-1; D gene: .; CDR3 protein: CSVEVLGANTEAFF; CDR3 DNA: TGCAGCGTTGAAGTGTTGGGGGCGAACACTGAAGCTTTCTTT
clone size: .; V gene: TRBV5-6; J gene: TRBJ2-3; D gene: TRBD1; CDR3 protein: CASIPDRGRLDTQYF; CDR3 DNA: TGTGCCAGCATCCCGGACAGGGGGCGTTTGGATACGCAGTATTTT
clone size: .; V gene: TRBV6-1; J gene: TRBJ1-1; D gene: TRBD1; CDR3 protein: CASGDRGRSEAFF; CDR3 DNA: TGTGCCAGCGGCGACAGGGGGCGGTCTGAAGCTTTCTTT
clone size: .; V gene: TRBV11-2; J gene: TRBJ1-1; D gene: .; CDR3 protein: CASSPRVAVNTEAFF; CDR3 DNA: TGTGCCAGCAGCCCCCGAGTAGCAGTGAACACTGAAGCTTTCTTT
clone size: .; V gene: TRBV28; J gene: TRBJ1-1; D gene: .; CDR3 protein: CASSPTVWDTEAFF; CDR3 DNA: TGTGCCAGCAGTCCGACTGTGTGGGACACTGAAGCTTTCTTT
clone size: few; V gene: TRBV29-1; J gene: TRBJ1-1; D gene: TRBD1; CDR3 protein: CSASQGESTEAFF; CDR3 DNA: TGCAGCGCTTCCCAGGGGGAGAGCACTGAAGCTTTCTTT
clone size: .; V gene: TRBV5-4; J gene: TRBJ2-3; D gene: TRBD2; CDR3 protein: CASSLAGGPGDTQYF; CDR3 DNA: TGTGCCAGCAGCTTGGCGGGGGGGCCCGGAGATACGCAGTATTTT
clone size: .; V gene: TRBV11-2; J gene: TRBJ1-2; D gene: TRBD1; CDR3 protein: CASSLVGTAKLEGGYTF; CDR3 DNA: TGTGCCAGCAGCTTAGTGGGGACAGCGAAACTCGAGGGTGGCTACACCTTC
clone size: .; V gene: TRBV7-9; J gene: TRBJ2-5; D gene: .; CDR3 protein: CASSLAGGETQYF; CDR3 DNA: TGTGCCAGCAGCTTAGCCGGTGGAGAGACCCAGTACTTC
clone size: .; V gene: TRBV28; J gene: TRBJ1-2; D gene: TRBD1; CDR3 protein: CASSGDRVGYGYTF; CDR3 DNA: TGTGCCAGCAGTGGGGACAGGGTGGGCTATGGCTACACCTTC
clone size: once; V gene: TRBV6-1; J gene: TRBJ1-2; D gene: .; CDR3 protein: CASSEFEGLDYGYTF; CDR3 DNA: TGTGCCAGCAGTGAATTTGAGGGTTTGGACTATGGCTACACCTTC
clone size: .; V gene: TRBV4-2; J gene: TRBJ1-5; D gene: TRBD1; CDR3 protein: CASSQVISWDSSNQPQHF; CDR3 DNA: TGTGCCAGCAGCCAAGTAATCAGTTGGGACAGTAGCAATCAGCCCCAGCATTTT
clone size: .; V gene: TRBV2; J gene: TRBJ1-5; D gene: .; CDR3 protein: CASSEDRSLRSSNQPQHF; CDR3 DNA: TGTGCCAGCAGCGAAGACAGGTCCCTGAGAAGTAGCAATCAGCCCCAGCATTTT
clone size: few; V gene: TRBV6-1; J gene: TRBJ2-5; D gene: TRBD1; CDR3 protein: CASSATGGTGKTQYF; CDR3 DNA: TGTGCCAGCAGTGCTACAGGGGGCACAGGAAAGACCCAGTACTTC
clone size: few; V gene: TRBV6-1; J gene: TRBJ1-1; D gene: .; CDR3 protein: CASSEGPGREAFF; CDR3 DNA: TGTGCCAGCAGTGAGGGGCCCGGGCGAGAAGCTTTCTTT
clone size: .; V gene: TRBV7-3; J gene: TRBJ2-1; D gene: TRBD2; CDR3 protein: CASSLRPPGLGSNEQFF; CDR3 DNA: TGTGCCAGCAGCTTAAGACCCCCGGGACTAGGTTCCAATGAGCAGTTCTTC
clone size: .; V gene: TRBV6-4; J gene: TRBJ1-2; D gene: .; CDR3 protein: CASPGPLRGYTF; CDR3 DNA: TGTGCCAGCCCCGGTCCCCTGAGAGGCTACACCTTC
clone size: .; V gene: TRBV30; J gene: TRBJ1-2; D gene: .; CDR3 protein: CAWSVLEDGYGYTF; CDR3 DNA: TGTGCCTGGAGTGTACTGGAGGACGGCTATGGCTACACCTTC
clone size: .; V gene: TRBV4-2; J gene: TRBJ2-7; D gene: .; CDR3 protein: CASSRGSRDTDLLAYF; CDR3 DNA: TGTGCCAGCAGCCGAGGTAGCCGGGACACTGACCTTTTGGCTTACTTC
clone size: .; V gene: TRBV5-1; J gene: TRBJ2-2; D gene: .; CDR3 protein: CASSLVGGGELFF; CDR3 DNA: TGCGCCAGCAGCTTGGTCGGCGGCGGGGAGCTGTTTTTT
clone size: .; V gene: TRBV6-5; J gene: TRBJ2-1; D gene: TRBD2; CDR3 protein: CASSRAAGRGNEQFF; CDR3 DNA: TGTGCCAGCAGTAGGGCAGCGGGGCGCGGCAATGAGCAGTTCTTC
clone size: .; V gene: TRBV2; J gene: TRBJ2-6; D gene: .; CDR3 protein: CASSVQSSGANVLTF; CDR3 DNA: TGTGCCAGCAGTGTCCAGTCCTCTGGGGCCAACGTCCTGACTTTC
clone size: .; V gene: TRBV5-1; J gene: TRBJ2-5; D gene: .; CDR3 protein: CASSPQGGQETQYF; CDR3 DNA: TGCGCCAGCAGCCCCCAAGGCGGCCAAGAGACCCAGTACTTC
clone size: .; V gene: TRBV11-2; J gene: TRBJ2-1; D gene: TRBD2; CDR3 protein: CASSLESGVEQFF; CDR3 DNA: TGTGCCAGCAGCTTAGAGAGCGGGGTTGAGCAGTTCTTC
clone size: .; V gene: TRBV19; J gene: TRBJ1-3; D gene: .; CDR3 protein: CASSIQGDSGNTIYF; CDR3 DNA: TGTGCCAGTAGTATTCAAGGGGACTCTGGAAACACCATATATTTT
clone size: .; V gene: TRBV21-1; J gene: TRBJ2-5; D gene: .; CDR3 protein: CASSKERQGFRRETQYF; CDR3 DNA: TGTGCCAGCAGCAAAGAGCGACAGGGGTTTAGGCGAGAGACCCAGTACTTC
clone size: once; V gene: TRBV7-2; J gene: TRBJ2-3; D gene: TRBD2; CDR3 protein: CASSLAGLVTQYF; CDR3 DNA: TGTGCCAGCAGCTTAGCGGGACTAGTTACGCAGTATTTT
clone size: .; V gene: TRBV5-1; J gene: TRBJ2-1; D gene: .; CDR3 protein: CASSAVGGRNEQFF; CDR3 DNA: TGCGCCAGCAGCGCGGTGGGTGGTCGCAATGAGCAGTTCTTC
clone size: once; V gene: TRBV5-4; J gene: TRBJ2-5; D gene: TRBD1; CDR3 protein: CASSRDSLETQYF; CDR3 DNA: TGTGCCAGCAGCCGGGACAGCCTGGAGACCCAGTACTTC
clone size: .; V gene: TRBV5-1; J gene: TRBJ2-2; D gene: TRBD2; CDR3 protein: CASSLRLAGTGELFF; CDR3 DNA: TGCGCCAGCAGCTTGCGGCTAGCGGGGACCGGGGAGCTGTTTTTT
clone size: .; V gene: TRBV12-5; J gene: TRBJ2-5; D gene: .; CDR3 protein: CASAGQLETQYF; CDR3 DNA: TGTGCTAGTGCCGGACAGTTGGAGACCCAGTACTTC
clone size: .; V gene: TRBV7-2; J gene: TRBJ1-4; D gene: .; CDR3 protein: CASSLGLSNEKLFF; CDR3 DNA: TGTGCCAGCAGCTTAGGTCTCTCCAATGAAAAACTGTTTTTT
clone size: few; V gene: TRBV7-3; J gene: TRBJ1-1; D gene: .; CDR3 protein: CASSARRRGTEAFF; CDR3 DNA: TGTGCCAGCAGCGCTCGGCGTCGGGGCACTGAAGCTTTCTTT
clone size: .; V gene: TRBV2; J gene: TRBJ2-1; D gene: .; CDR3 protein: CASSEASANNEQFF; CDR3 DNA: TGTGCCAGCAGTGAGGCCAGCGCGAACAATGAGCAGTTCTTC
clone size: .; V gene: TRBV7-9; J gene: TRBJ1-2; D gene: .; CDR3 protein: CASSLGQNYGYTF; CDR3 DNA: TGTGCCAGCAGCTTAGGGCAGAACTATGGCTACACCTTC
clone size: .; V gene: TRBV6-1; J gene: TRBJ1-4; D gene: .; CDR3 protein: CASSEFGGFGATNEKLFF; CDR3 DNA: TGTGCCAGCAGTGAGTTCGGGGGATTTGGGGCAACTAATGAAAAACTGTTTTTT
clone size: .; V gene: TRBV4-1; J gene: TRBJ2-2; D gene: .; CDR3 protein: CASSQDRRLGDTGELFF; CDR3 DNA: TGCGCCAGCAGCCAAGATAGGAGACTAGGAGACACCGGGGAGCTGTTTTTT
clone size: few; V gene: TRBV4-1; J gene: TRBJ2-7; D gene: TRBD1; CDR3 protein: CASSQRSSGTGGFDEQYF; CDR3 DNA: TGCGCCAGCAGCCAACGATCTTCCGGGACAGGGGGTTTCGACGAGCAGTACTTC